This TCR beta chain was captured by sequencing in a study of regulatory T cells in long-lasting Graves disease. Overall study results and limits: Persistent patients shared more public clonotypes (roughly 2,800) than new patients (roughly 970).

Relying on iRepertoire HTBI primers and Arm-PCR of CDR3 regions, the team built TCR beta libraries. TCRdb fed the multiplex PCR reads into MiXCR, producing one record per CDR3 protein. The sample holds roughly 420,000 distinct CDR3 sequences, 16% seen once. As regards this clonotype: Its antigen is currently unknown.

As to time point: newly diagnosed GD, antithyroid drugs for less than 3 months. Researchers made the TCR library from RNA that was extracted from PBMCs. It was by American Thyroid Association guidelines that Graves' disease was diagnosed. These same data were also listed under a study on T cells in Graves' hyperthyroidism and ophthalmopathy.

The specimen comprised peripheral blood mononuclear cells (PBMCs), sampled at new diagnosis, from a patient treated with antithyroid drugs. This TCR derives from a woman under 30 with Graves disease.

The CDR3 spells CASSREGFGYTF. The CDR3 region has the DNA TGTGCCAGCAGTAGGGAGGGGTTTGGCTACACCTTC. The rearrangement uses TRBV2 and TRBJ1-2, with a tentative D call TRBD1 (5 bases). The V and J ends lost 5 bases and 7 bases respectively, with 11 bases between them. This CDR3 spans 12 amino acids. CDR1 is SNHLY and CDR2 is FYNNEI in the germline V gene.